This T cell receptor beta chain was recovered during a study of blood T cell repertoires in COVID-19. Study context: COVID-19 samples from acute and convalescent phases originated in the United States, Italy and Spain.

This clone was recorded only once. V was cut by 3 bases and J by 1 base, with 10 bases left in between. This CDR3 contains 14 residues. Germline V CDR1 and CDR2: SGHDN, FVKESK. Original handling: Quantification of nucleated cells was approximated via reference gene primer amplification. Sequenced by immunoSEQ multiplex PCR; TCRdb stores in-frame clones only, minus some. The DNA gave D and trimming, while V, J and clone size come from that table. The sample holds about 200,000 clones; roughly 90% are singletons and the top ten take 1.5% to 2%. This clonotype was obtained from a man aged 18 to 29 with active or convalescent COVID-19. Sample: peripheral blood. V usage is TRBV14 and J usage is TRBJ2-7; possible D gene TRBD2, 6 bases. In DNA, the CDR3 is TGTGCCAGCAGCCAGGGACTCACTTCCTACGAGCAGTACTTC. Its protein product is CASSQGLTSYEQYF.